The table lists the clone carrying this T cell receptor (beta chain) with many counts. Its antigen remains unknown. V lost 2 bases and J lost 4, with 5 bases in between. The CDR3 loop spans 12 amino acids. Relying on iRepertoire HTBI primers and Arm-PCR of CDR3 regions, the team built TCR beta libraries. TCRdb fed the multiplex PCR reads into MiXCR, producing one record per CDR3 protein. The repertoire has some 420,000 distinct CDR3 sequences, 22% of them found once; the top ten carry over 10%. This sample is drawn from a study of regulatory T cells in long-lasting Graves disease. Study background: Persistent cases took antithyroid drugs over 5 years and stayed TSH receptor antibody positive.

Time point: persistent/refractory GD, antithyroid drugs over 5 years with positive TRAb. Preparation of the TCR library used RNA extracted from PBMCs. Those enrolled as patients came out of an endocrinology department in Xi'an, China. Study-wide results and caveats: TRBV28 was favored in persistent disease, as were TRBJ1-2 and TRBJ2-5. Reduced TCR diversity was observed in persistent Graves' patients versus newly diagnosed patients.

Source: peripheral blood mononuclear cells (PBMCs), taken when the disease was refractory, from a patient treated with antithyroid drugs. The J gene is TRBJ2-5, the V gene TRBV12-3 or TRBV12-4; D remains ambiguous. This sequence was found in a female donor with Graves disease. CDR3 nucleotide sequence: TGTGCCAGCAGTTTATTTCTAGAGACCCAGTACTTC. It translates to CASSLFLETQYF.